One sample yielded the 13 T cell receptor beta chains listed below, sequenced in a study of T cell changes during pregnancy in multiple sclerosis. Measured with immunoSEQ multiplex PCR; TCRdb has only the in-frame clones, and not every one. The table records about 40,000 clones, around 90% of them present only once. The input for sequencing was CD4+ T cells from peripheral blood mononuclear cells, taken in the third trimester of pregnancy. Source of these receptors: a female donor with multiple sclerosis, enrolled in a pregnancy study.

CDR3 loop: CASSSSGRANTGELFF. The CDR3 nucleotides read TGTGCCAGCAGTTCTAGCGGGAGGGCGAACACCGGGGAGCTGTTTTTT. The rearrangement links TRBV27 to TRBJ2-2, with 12 bases matching TRBD2. Trimming took 4 bases from V and 0 from J; bases not matched to a gene: 0. Germline V gives CDR1 MNHEY, CDR2 SMNVEV (reference sequence). This CDR3 has 16 residues.

This clone has more than one count but fewer than ten. The rearrangement uses TRBV18 and TRBJ1-2; 7 positions agree with TRBD1. J lost 4 bases, V lost 3 bases, and 8 bases had no gene match. The CDR3 contains 15 residues. Germline values: CDR1 KGHSH, CDR2 LQKENI. CDR3 protein: CASSPMSAGGYGYTF. The CDR3 DNA reads as TGTGCCAGCTCACCCATGTCGGCAGGGGGCTATGGCTACACCTTC.

J is TRBJ2-7 and V is TRBV7-2; D may be TRBD2 (6 bases). This CDR3 region has 15 residues. V was cut by 5 bases and J by 4 bases, with 18 bases left in between. Germline loops: CDR1 SGHTA, CDR2 FQGNSA. The CDR3 coding sequence is TGTGCCAGCAGCCTTCTAGCGACGGCTGCGTACGAGCAGTACTTC. Residues: CASSLLATAAYEQYF.

The V and J genes are TRBV30 and TRBJ1-2; D is unresolved. Deletions cut 0 bases from V and 10 bases from J, with 9 bases between. The CDR3 runs 11 residues. In germline, CDR1 is GTSNPN, CDR2 SVGIG (reference sequence). In DNA form, the CDR3 reads TGTGCCTGGAGTGTGCAGGCTCTCTACACCTTC. Translating it yields CAWSVQALYTF.

The chain combines TRBV6-6 with TRBJ2-5; 8 bases agree with TRBD2. CDR3 length: 14 amino acids. V shed 6 bases, J shed 1 base, and the junction held 4 bases outside the gene matches. Germline lookup yields CDR1 MNHNY and CDR2 SVGAGI (reference sequence). The CDR3 protein is CASSYGGGQETQYF. The CDR3 DNA is TGTGCCAGCAGCTACGGGGGGGGCCAAGAGACCCAGTACTTC.

The V gene is TRBV27, the J gene TRBJ1-5; possibly TRBD1 for D (6 bases). CDR1 is MNHEY, CDR2 SMNVEV, per germline (reference sequence). The V and J ends lost 5 bases and 1 base respectively, with 9 bases between them. This CDR3 is built from 14 residues. CDR3 protein: CASSRQVSNQPQHF. The CDR3 DNA is TGTGCCAGCAGTCGACAGGTCAGCAATCAGCCCCAGCATTTT.

The chain uses TRBV9 and TRBJ1-1, with TRBD1 matching over 7 bases. The junction had 1 base not matched to a gene; V was cut back by 1 base and J by 4 bases. This CDR3 has 13 amino acids. The germline V gene encodes CDR1 SGDLS and CDR2 YYNGEE. CDR3 bases: TGTGCCAGCAGCGTAAAGGGGGCCACTGAAGCTTTCTTT. This sequence encodes CASSVKGATEAFF.

The chain couples TRBV4-1 to TRBJ2-7, with D possibly being TRBD2 (5 bases). The CDR3 is 18 amino acids. CDR1 MGHRA and CDR2 YSYEKL come from the germline V gene. The germline V and J ends were trimmed by 0 bases and 3 bases, with 21 bases remaining between them. The CDR3 region is CASSQEFGQPRLHYEQYF. CDR3 coding DNA: TGCGCCAGCAGCCAAGAGTTTGGGCAACCGAGACTACACTACGAGCAGTACTTC.

The chain uses TRBV2 and TRBJ1-1; D is uncertain. CDR3 length: 16 amino acids. Trimming took off 2 bases at V and 4 bases at J, with 17 bases between the two ends. Germline loops: CDR1 SNHLY, CDR2 FYNNEI. The CDR3: CASSEYRGSFGTEAFF. For the CDR3, the DNA is TGTGCCAGCAGTGAATATCGTGGGAGCTTCGGCACTGAAGCTTTCTTT.

The chain combines TRBV28 with TRBJ1-5; 9 bases agree with TRBD1. CDR3 size: 15 residues. The germline gives CDR1 MDHEN, CDR2 SYDVKM. With 4 bases clipped from V and 1 base from J, the junction kept 2 bases outside the gene matches. The CDR3 loop is CASSSGQGSNQPQHF. In DNA form, the CDR3 reads TGTGCCAGCAGTTCGGGACAGGGCAGCAATCAGCCCCAGCATTTT.

CDR3 nucleotides: TGTGCCACCAGCAGCCGGGACAGGGCGACCTACGAGCAGTACTTC. The encoded protein is CATSSRDRATYEQYF. The chain uses TRBV15 and TRBJ2-7; 9 bases are shared with TRBD1. Germline CDR1 is LNHNV and CDR2 is YYDKDF (reference sequence). The CDR3 is 15 residues long. Losses at the gene ends were 3 bases for V and 2 bases for J; bases not matched to a gene: 5.

The genes are TRBV28 and TRBJ2-5, with TRBD1 matching over 7 bases. Looked up from germline, CDR1 is MDHEN and CDR2 is SYDVKM. The V gene end was trimmed by 10 bases and the J gene end by 5 bases; junction bases not matched to a gene: 7. The CDR3 loop spans 12 amino acids. CDR3 DNA: TGTGCCACCGTGAGGGGGCGGGAGACCCAGTACTTC. It codes for CATVRGRETQYF.

The J gene is TRBJ2-7, the V gene TRBV7-9; no clear D. Trimming pared 5 bases from V and 2 bases from J, leaving 13 bases between. Germline loops: CDR1 SEHNR, CDR2 FQNEAQ (reference sequence). The CDR3 sequence is 14 residues long. This CDR3 reads CASSPGTPPYEQYF. The DNA of the CDR3 is TGTGCCAGCAGCCCAGGAACTCCCCCCTACGAGCAGTACTTC. The full variable domain, completed using reference TRBV7-9 and TRBJ2-7, is DTGVSQNPRHKITKRGQNVTFRCDPISEHNRLYWYRQTLGQGPEFLTYFQNEAQLEKSRLLSDRFSAERPKGSFSTLEIQRTEQGDSAMYLCASSPGTPPYEQYFGPGTRLTVT.